These 16 T cell receptor beta chains came from one sample sequenced in a study of radiation and T cells in renal cell carcinoma. Stated time point: blood 2 weeks post-SBRT. Treatment described: 15 Gy SBRT to primary tumor, nephrectomy 4 weeks later. Method: immunoSEQ multiplex PCR; TCRdb's copy keeps in-frame clones and lacks some. The repertoire has 60,000 to 80,000 clones, roughly 87% of them found once; the top ten carry 5.8%. Source: blood, taken from a patient whose treatment included radiotherapy and nephrectomy. The source is a man aged 60 to 69 with renal cell carcinoma.

This clone has only one observation. This chain links TRBV19 with TRBJ1-2; weak D call: TRBD1 (5 bases). CDR3 size: 17 residues. Between the trimmed V and J ends, which lost 4 bases and 2 bases, there was a span of 20 bases. Per germline, CDR1 LNHDA and CDR2 SQIVND (reference sequence). Here the CDR3 reads CASSTRLKGEGNYGYTF. For the CDR3, the DNA is TGTGCCAGTAGTACCCGGTTGAAGGGTGAGGGGAACTATGGCTACACCTTC. Based on the CDR3 plus reference TRBV19 and TRBJ1-2, the full variable domain is DGGITQSPKYLFRKEGQNVTLSCEQNLNHDAMYWYRQDPGQGLRLIYYSQIVNDFQKGDIAEGYSVSREKKESFPLTVTSAQKNPTAFYLCASSTRLKGEGNYGYTFGSGTRLTVV.

This clone appeared once. The gene calls are TRBV4-3 and TRBJ2-7, with D possibly being TRBD1 (5 bases). Trimming removed 0 bases from V and 1 base from J, with 7 bases in between. The CDR3 totals 14 residues. Germline V CDR1 and CDR2: LGHNA, YSLEER. CDR3 region: CASSQDRGSYEQYF. Here the CDR3 DNA reads TGCGCCAGCAGCCAAGATAGGGGTTCCTACGAGCAGTACTTC.

The CDR3, as DNA: TGTGCCAGCAGCTTAGGGGCAGGGGGGAACACTGAAGCTTTCTTT. It specifies CASSLGAGGNTEAFF. The chain carries TRBV13 and TRBJ1-1; 7 bases agree with TRBD1. The CDR3 runs 15 residues. The germline V gene has CDR1 PRHDT and CDR2 FYEKMQ (reference sequence). Trimming at V came to 0 bases and at J to 1 base, leaving 2 bases not matched to a gene.

The chain links TRBV5-4 to TRBJ2-2; D may be TRBD1 (6 bases). The V and J ends lost 7 bases and 0 bases respectively, with 10 bases between them. The length of the CDR3 is 14 residues. Looked up from germline, CDR1 is SGHNT and CDR2 is YYREEE (reference sequence). The CDR3 nucleotides are TGTGCCAGCTTCAGGGGCACGAACACCGGGGAGCTGTTTTTT. The encoded protein is CASFRGTNTGELFF. Full variable domain (rest looked up from reference TRBV5-4 and TRBJ2-2): ETGVTQSPTHLIKTRGQQVTLRCSSQSGHNTVSWYQQALGQGPQFIFQYYREEENGRGNFPPRFSGLQFPNYSSELNVNALELDDSALYLCASFRGTNTGELFFGEGSRLTVL.

This clone was observed a few times. The genes are TRBV11-3 and TRBJ2-3; unclear D gene. In germline, CDR1 is SGHNT, CDR2 YENEEA. Deletions cut 5 bases from V and 0 bases from J, with 12 bases between. The CDR3 has 15 amino acids. The CDR3, as DNA: TGTGCCAGCAGCCGCGGAGTGTATAGCACAGATACGCAGTATTTT. Translating it yields CASSRGVYSTDTQYF. The full variable domain, completed using reference TRBV11-3 and TRBJ2-3, is EAGVVQSPRYKIIEKKQPVAFWCNPISGHNTLYWYLQNLGQGPELLIRYENEEAVDDSQLPKDRFSAERLKGVDSTLKIQPAELGDSAVYLCASSRGVYSTDTQYFGPGTRLTVL.

V and J are TRBV6-1 and TRBJ1-5; possible D gene TRBD1, 5 bases. The CDR3 covers 18 residues. V was cut by 2 bases and J by 2 bases, with 19 bases left in between. Germline CDR1 reads MNHNS; CDR2 reads SASEGT. For the CDR3, the DNA is TGTGCCAGCAGTGAAACAGGCTGGGGGGATTTGGGCAATCAGCCCCAGCATTTT. Encoded protein: CASSETGWGDLGNQPQHF.

This clone has more than one count but fewer than ten. Here the CDR3 reads CASSQDVVSRAGQPQHF. The CDR3 DNA sequence: TGCGCCAGCAGCCAAGATGTAGTATCTCGGGCAGGTCAGCCCCAGCATTTT. This chain links TRBV4-1 with TRBJ1-5; D unresolved. This CDR3 comprises 17 residues. V lost 0 bases and J 6 bases, leaving 18 bases between the germline ends. Germline CDR1 reads MGHRA; CDR2 reads YSYEKL.

There are a few counts of this clone. DNA for the CDR3: TGCGCCAGCAGTGGCAGAAATTACGAGCAGTACTTC. Its protein is CASSGRNYEQYF. V is TRBV10-1 and J is TRBJ2-7; D is undetermined. CDR3 length equals 12 residues. V lost 4 bases to trimming and J lost 4 bases, with 8 bases between them. Germline V CDR1 and CDR2: WNHNN, SYGVQD (reference sequence).

The CDR3 region has the DNA TGTGCCAGCACCTCCATTGGGGCAGGCGCGTTTGGCTACACCTTC. It is translated as CASTSIGAGAFGYTF. The V call is TRBV28, the J call TRBJ1-2, with D possibly being TRBD1 (5 bases). Per the germline V gene, CDR1 is MDHEN and CDR2 is SYDVKM. This CDR3 has 15 amino acids. V lost 7 bases, J lost 7 bases, and 22 bases lay in between.

In its sample, this clone was seen once. The CDR3 nucleotides read TGTGCCAGCAGTTACTCGAACGGGGAAGGTGAAAAACTGTTTTTT. Residues: CASSYSNGEGEKLFF. The V gene is TRBV6-5, the J gene TRBJ1-4; D gene unclear. CDR1 is MNHEY and CDR2 is SVGAGI in the germline V gene. The CDR3 extends over 15 amino acids. Trimming took 0 bases from V and 7 from J, leaving 12 bases between them.

The CDR3 region is CASSMPGDPYEQYF. The CDR3 DNA reads as TGTGCCAGTAGTATGCCTGGGGATCCCTACGAGCAGTACTTC. This sequence joins TRBV19 and TRBJ2-7; no clear D. The CDR3 is 14 amino acids. The germline V and J ends were trimmed by 3 bases and 2 bases, with 11 bases remaining between them. Germline CDR1 and CDR2: LNHDA and SQIVND (reference sequence).

The chain carries TRBV6-5 and TRBJ1-3, with D uncertain. Per the germline V gene, CDR1 is MNHEY and CDR2 is SVGAGI. This CDR3 comprises 14 residues. Trimming cost V 7 bases and J 2 bases, with 12 bases left between them. The CDR3 region has the DNA TGTGCCAGCACCGGTGGGTTCACTGGAAACACCATATATTTT. Its translation: CASTGGFTGNTIYF.

This clone was seen a handful of times. The V call is TRBV4-1, the J call TRBJ2-7; maybe TRBD2 (6 bases). The CDR3 has 18 amino acids. Per the germline V gene, CDR1 is MGHRA and CDR2 is YSYEKL. The germline V and J ends were trimmed by 0 bases and 2 bases, with 20 bases remaining between them. Here the CDR3 reads CASSQEGSYGTGTYEQYF. The CDR3 DNA reads TGCGCCAGCAGCCAAGAAGGGAGTTACGGGACTGGGACCTACGAGCAGTACTTC.

This clone was counted between two and nine times. The chain uses TRBV28 and TRBJ1-4; D gene ambiguous. CDR3 size: 16 residues. Germline V gene data show CDR1 as MDHEN and CDR2 as SYDVKM. Between the trimmed V and J ends, which lost 5 bases and 0 bases, there was a span of 13 bases. CDR3 sequence (DNA): TGTGCCAGCAGTCTATCCGGACTACCAACTAATGAAAAACTGTTTTTT. This codes for CASSLSGLPTNEKLFF. The full variable domain, in which reference TRBV28 and TRBJ1-4 provide the parts outside the CDR3, is DVKVTQSSRYLVKRTGEKVFLECVQDMDHENMFWYRQDPGLGLRLIYFSYDVKMKEKGDIPEGYSVSREKKERFSLILESASTNQTSMYLCASSLSGLPTNEKLFFGSGTQLSVL.

V gene TRBV28 combines with J gene TRBJ1-2; D gene ambiguous. Germline values: CDR1 MDHEN, CDR2 SYDVKM. The CDR3 covers 16 residues. Trimming took off 5 bases at V and 1 base at J, with 17 bases between the two ends. CDR3 amino acids: CASSPVSAGNNYGYTF. The CDR3 region has the DNA TGTGCCAGCAGTCCTGTTTCAGCCGGAAATAACTATGGCTACACCTTC.

The sample holds one count of this clone. The chain carries TRBV2 and TRBJ2-7, with D unresolved. The CDR3 covers 14 residues. Per germline, CDR1 SNHLY and CDR2 FYNNEI. Trimming removed 8 bases at V and 0 bases at J, with 14 bases between. Here the CDR3 reads CASASHWSSYEQYF. The CDR3 nucleotides are TGTGCCAGCGCCAGTCACTGGAGCTCCTACGAGCAGTACTTC.